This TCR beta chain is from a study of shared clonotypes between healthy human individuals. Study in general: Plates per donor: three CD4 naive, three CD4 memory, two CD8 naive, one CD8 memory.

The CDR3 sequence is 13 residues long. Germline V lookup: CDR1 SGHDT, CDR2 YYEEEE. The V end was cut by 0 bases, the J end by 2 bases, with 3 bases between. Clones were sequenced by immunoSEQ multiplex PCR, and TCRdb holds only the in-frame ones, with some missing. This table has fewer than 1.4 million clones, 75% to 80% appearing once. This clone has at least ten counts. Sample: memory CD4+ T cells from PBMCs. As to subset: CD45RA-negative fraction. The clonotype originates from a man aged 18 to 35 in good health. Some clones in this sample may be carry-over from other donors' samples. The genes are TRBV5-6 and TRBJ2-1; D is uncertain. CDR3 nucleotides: TGTGCCAGCAGCTTGGGTGCCTACAATGAGCAGTTCTTC. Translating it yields CASSLGAYNEQFF.